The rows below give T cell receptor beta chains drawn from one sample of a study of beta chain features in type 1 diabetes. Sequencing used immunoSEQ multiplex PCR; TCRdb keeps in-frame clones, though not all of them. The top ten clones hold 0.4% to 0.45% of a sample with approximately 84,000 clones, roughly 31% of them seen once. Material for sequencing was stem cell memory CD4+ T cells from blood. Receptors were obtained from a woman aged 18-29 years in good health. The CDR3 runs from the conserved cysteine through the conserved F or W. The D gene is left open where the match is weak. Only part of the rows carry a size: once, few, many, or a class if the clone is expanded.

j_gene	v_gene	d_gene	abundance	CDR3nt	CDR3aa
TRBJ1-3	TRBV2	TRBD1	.	TGTGCCAGCAGTCTACAGGGGGCGCCGGGAAACACCATATATTTT	CASSLQGAPGNTIYF
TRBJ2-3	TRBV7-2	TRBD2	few	TGTGCCAGCAGCCTGGGATCGGGAAGCGGGGGATATACGCAGTATTTT	CASSLGSGSGGYTQYF
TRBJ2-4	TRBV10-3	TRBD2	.	TGTGCCATCAGTGAAGTCCCTACTGGACTAGCGGGGAAAAATCAGTACTTC	CAISEVPTGLAGKNQYF
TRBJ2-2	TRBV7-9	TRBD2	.	TGTGCCAGCAGCTTAAGAACCAGCGGGAGTACCGGGGAGCTGTTTTTT	CASSLRTSGSTGELFF
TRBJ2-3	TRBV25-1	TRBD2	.	TGTGCCAGCAGTGAATTTAATAGCGGGAGAGGAGATACGCAGTATTTT	CASSEFNSGRGDTQYF
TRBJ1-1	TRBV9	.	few	TGTGCCAGCACCAGGGTGGACACTGAAGCTTTCTTT	CASTRVDTEAFF
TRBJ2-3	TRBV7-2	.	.	TGTGCCAGCAGCACTAGGGCGGGGACCACAGATACGCAGTATTTT	CASSTRAGTTDTQYF
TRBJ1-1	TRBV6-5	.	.	TGTGCCAGCAGTCCACACGGTGGGGCCACTGAAGCTTTCTTT	CASSPHGGATEAFF
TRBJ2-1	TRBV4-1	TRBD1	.	TGCGCCAGCAGCCGAGGGACAGGGGGGTACAATGAGCAGTTCTTC	CASSRGTGGYNEQFF
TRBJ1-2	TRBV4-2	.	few	TGTGCCAGCAGCCAGATGGGCCTTAACTATGGCTACACCTTC	CASSQMGLNYGYTF
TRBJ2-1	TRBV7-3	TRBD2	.	TGTGCCAGCAGCTTATCGGCGGGGGGGATCAATGAGCAGTTCTTC	CASSLSAGGINEQFF
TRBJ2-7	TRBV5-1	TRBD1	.	TGCGCCAGCAGCGCTAACAGGGGTTACGAGCAGTACTTC	CASSANRGYEQYF
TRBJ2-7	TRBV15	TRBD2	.	TGTGCCACCAGCAGAGAGGCGGGAGGCCCCTACGAGCAGTACTTC	CATSREAGGPYEQYF